This T cell receptor (beta chain) was recovered during a study of blood T cell repertoires in COVID-19. About the study: Both acute and convalescent COVID-19 samples were obtained from the United States, Italy and Spain.

There are 18 residues in the CDR3. Generated by immunoSEQ multiplex PCR, the TCRdb table keeps only in-frame clones and is missing some. The sample lists 65,000 to 95,000 clones, roughly 84% seen once, with 2.5% to 3% in the top ten. This TCR came from a man between 65 and 79 years old with active or convalescent COVID-19. The chain has TRBV21-1 and TRBJ1-1; the D call of TRBD1 is as the table states it, not checked on the DNA. TRBV21-1 is shown as a pseudogene. The sample taken for sequencing was peripheral blood. The CDR3 spells CASTPKTGTELNNTEAFF. CDR3 sequence (DNA): TGTGCCAGCACTCCTAAAACCGGGACAGAGTTAAATAACACTGAAGCTTTCTTT.